The clone carrying this TCR beta chain rates as medium-sized. All unsorted peripheral T cells were captured because whole blood was used without fractionation. The data originate from a study of HIV-infected patients and healthy controls. Germline V gene data show CDR1 as ENHRY and CDR2 as SYGVKD. The trim removed 3 bases at V and 10 bases at J, leaving 7 bases unmatched. The CDR3 loop spans 15 amino acids. cDNA was made from 400 to 500 ng RNA using alpha and beta constant primers. Using multiplexing indices, alpha and beta chain libraries were generated apart by chain-specific third strand synthesis. A single record per CDR3 protein comes from TCRdb applying MiXCR to the 5' RACE reads. Among around 7,000 distinct CDR3 sequences listed, around 8.3% were seen once.

This clonotype was obtained from an adult with HIV infection. The sequencing here drew on blood, taken before antiretroviral therapy. V is TRBV10-3 and J is TRBJ1-6; 9 positions agree with TRBD1. Here the CDR3 reads CAISDGTGNGSPLHF. The CDR3, as DNA: TGTGCCATCAGTGATGGGACAGGGAACGGCTCACCCCTCCACTTT.